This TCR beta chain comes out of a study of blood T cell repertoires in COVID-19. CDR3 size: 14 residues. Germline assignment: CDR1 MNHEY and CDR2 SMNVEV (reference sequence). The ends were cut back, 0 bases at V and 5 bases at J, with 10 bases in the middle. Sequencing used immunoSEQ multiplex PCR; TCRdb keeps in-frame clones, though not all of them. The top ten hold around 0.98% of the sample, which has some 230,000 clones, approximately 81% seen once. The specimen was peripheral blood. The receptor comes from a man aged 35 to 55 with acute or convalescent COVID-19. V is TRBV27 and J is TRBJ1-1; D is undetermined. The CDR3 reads CASSLSRGWTEAFF. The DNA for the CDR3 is TGTGCCAGCAGTTTATCGCGAGGCTGGACTGAAGCTTTCTTT.